This T cell receptor (beta chain) was sequenced for a study of OX40 agonist ivuxolimab in advanced cancers. Study as a whole: Patients got intravenous ivuxolimab at 0.01 to 10 mg/kg every 2 weeks.

Patients were ineligible given autoimmune disease history or systemic immunosuppression. Peripheral blood came from all dose cohorts at three timepoints. Germline loops: CDR1 SGHRS, CDR2 YFSETQ. Unmatched junction bases numbered 4, after V lost 1 base and J lost 1 base. The CDR3 extends over 16 amino acids. Produced via immunoSEQ multiplex PCR; TCRdb's table is partial and in-frame only. In the table there are 18,000 or so clones, 83% of which are singletons. Study-level points and caveats: The study did not work out the antigen specificity of the expanded peripheral T cells.

In the case of this clone: Its specificity is not known.

The receptor was derived from an adult with an advanced solid tumor such as melanoma, head and neck, liver or kidney cancer. This material consisted of CD4+ or CD8+ T cells sorted from blood, taken in a trial of the OX40 agonist ivuxolimab. The rearrangement links TRBV5-1 to TRBJ2-2, with TRBD2 identical over 7 bases. This chain's CDR3 is CASSLLIAGNTGELFF. In nucleotides, the CDR3 is TGCGCCAGCAGCTTGTTAATAGCGGGGAACACCGGGGAGCTGTTTTTT.